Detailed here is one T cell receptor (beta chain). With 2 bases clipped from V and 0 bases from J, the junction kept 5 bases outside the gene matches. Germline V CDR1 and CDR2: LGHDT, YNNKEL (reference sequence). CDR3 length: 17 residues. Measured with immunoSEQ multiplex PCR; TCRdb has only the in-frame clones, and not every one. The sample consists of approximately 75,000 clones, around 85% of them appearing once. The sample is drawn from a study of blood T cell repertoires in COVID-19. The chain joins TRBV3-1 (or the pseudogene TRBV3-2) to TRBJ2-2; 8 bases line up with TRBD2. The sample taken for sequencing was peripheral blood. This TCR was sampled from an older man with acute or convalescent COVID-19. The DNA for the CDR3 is TGTGCCAGCAGCCAACGATTTAGCGGGACGAACACCGGGGAGCTGTTTTTT. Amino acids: CASSQRFSGTNTGELFF.